This TCR beta chain appears in the sequencing data of a study of blood T cell repertoires in COVID-19. Study as a whole: PBMCs, B-cell-depleted T cells, or T cells provided the cDNA or gDNA that made up the material.

This CDR3 contains 14 residues. Trimming removed 7 bases from V and 6 bases from J, with 19 bases in between. Looked up from germline, CDR1 is MDHEN and CDR2 is SYDVKM. Some clones are missing from TCRdb's copy, which holds only in-frame ones; the method was immunoSEQ multiplex PCR. Of around 40,000 clones in the sample, about nine tenths are singletons; the top ten hold about 22%. The TCR sequence derives from a man aged 50 to 59 with active COVID-19. The sequenced sample consisted of peripheral blood. The chain links TRBV28 to TRBJ2-7, with D possibly being TRBD2 (6 bases). CDR3 sequence (DNA): TGTGCCAGCATCCGAAGCGGGCAGGGTCGCGAGCAGTACTTC. It specifies CASIRSGQGREQYF.